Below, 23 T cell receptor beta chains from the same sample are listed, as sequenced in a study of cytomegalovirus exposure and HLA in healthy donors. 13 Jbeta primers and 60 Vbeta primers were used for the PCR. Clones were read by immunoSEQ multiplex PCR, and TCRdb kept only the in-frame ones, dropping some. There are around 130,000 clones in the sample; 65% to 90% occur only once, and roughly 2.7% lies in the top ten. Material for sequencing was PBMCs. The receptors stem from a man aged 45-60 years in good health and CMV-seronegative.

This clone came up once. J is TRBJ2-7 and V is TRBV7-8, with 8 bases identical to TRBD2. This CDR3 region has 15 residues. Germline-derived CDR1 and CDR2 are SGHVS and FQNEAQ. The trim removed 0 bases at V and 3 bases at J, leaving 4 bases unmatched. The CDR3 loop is CASSLAASGYYEQYF. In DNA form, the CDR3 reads TGTGCCAGCAGCTTAGCTGCTAGCGGGTACTACGAGCAGTACTTC.

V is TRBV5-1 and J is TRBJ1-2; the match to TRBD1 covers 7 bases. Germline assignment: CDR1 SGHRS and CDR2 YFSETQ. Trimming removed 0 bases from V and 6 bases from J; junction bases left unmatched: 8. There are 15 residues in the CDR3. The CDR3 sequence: CASSLDLTGHDGYTF. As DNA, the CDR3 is TGCGCCAGCAGCTTGGACCTGACAGGGCACGATGGCTACACCTTC.

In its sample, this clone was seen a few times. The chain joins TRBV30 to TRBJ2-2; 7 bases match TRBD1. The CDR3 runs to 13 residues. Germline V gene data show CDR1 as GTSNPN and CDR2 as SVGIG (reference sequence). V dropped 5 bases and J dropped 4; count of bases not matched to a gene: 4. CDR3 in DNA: TGTGCCTGGGAGGGACAGCCCACCGGGGAGCTGTTTTTT. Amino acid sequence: CAWEGQPTGELFF. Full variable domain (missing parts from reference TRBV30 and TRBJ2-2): SQTIHQWPATLVQPVGSPLSLECTVEGTSNPNLYWYRQAAGRGLQLLFYSVGIGQISSEVPQNLSASRPQDRQFILSSKKLLLSDSGFYLCAWEGQPTGELFFGEGSRLTVL.

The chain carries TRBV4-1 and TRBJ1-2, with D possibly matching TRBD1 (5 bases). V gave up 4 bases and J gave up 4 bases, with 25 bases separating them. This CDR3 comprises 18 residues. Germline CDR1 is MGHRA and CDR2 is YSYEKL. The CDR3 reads CASSPPPGLRILGYGYTF. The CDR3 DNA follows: TGCGCCAGCAGCCCCCCCCCGGGACTCCGAATCTTGGGCTATGGCTACACCTTC.

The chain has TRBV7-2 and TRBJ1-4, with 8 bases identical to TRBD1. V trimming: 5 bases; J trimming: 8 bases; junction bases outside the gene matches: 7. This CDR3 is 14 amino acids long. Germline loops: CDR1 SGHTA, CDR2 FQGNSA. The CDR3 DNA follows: TGTGCCAGCAGCCGACGGACAGGGAACGAAAAACTGTTTTTT. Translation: CASSRRTGNEKLFF.

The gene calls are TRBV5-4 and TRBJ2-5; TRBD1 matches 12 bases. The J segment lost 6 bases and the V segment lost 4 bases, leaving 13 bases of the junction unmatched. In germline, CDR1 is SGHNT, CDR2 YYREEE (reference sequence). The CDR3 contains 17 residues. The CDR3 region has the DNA TGTGCCAGCAGCCGGATTTTACCGGGACAGGGGGCCAAGACCCAGTACTTC. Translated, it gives CASSRILPGQGAKTQYF. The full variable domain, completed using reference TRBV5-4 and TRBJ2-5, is ETGVTQSPTHLIKTRGQQVTLRCSSQSGHNTVSWYQQALGQGPQFIFQYYREEENGRGNFPPRFSGLQFPNYSSELNVNALELDDSALYLCASSRILPGQGAKTQYFGPGTRLLVL.

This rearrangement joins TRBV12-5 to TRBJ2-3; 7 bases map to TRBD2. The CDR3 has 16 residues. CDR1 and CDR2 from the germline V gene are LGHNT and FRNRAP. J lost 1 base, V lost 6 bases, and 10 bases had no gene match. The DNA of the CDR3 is TGTGCTAGTGGCCCTCGGACAAGCGGGGGCACAGATACGCAGTATTTT. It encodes CASGPRTSGGTDTQYF.

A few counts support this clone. The CDR3 here is CASLSNPAGSAEAFF. The CDR3 DNA follows: TGTGCCAGCCTATCTAACCCCGCGGGGAGCGCTGAAGCTTTCTTT. The chain is built from TRBV2 and TRBJ1-1; D is unclear. The CDR3 contains 15 residues. The germline CDR1 and CDR2 sequences are SNHLY and FYNNEI. V was cut by 8 bases and J by 6 bases, with 22 bases left in between.

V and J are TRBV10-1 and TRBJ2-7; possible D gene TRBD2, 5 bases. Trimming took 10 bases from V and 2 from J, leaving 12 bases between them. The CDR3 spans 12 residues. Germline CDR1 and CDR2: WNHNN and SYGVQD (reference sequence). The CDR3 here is CATTWRAYEQYF. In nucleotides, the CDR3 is TGCGCCACCACCTGGCGGGCCTACGAGCAGTACTTC.

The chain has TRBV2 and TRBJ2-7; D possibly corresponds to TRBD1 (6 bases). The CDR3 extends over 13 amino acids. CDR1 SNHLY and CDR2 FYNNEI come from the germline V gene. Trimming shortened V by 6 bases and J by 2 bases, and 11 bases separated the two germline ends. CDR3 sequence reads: CASSHREPYEQYF. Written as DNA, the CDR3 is TGTGCCAGCAGCCACAGGGAACCCTACGAGCAGTACTTC.

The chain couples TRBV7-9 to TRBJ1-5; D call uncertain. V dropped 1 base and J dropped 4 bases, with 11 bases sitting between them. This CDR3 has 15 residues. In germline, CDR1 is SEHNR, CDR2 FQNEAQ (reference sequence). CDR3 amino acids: CASSLGSHSNQPQHF. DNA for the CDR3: TGTGCCAGCAGCTTAGGGTCACACAGTAATCAGCCCCAGCATTTT.

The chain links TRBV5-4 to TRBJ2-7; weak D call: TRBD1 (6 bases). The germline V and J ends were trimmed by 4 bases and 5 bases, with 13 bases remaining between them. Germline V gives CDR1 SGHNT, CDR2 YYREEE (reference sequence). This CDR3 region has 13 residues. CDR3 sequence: CASSRLQGHEQYF. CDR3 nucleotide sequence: TGTGCCAGCAGCAGGCTACAGGGCCACGAGCAGTACTTC.

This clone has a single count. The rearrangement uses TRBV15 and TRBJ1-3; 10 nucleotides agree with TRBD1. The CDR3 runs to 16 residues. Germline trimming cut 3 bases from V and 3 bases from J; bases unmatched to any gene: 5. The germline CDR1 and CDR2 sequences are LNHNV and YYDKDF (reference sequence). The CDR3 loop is CATSSLDRGLGNTIYF. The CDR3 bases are TGTGCCACCAGCAGCTTAGACAGGGGGCTTGGAAACACCATATATTTT.

Here the CDR3 DNA reads TGTGCCAGCAGTGAACTCGTGTCCCCTTTCTATGGCTACACCTTC. Amino acid sequence: CASSELVSPFYGYTF. This rearrangement joins TRBV6-1 to TRBJ1-2, with D unresolved. CDR3 size: 15 residues. The germline gives CDR1 MNHNS, CDR2 SASEGT. V dropped 2 bases and J dropped 4 bases, with 14 bases sitting between them.

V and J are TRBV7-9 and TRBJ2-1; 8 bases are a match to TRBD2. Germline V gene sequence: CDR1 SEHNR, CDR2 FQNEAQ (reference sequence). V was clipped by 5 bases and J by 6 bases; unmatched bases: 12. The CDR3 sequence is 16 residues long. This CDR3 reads CASSPRGGGWGNEQFF. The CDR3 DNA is TGTGCCAGCAGCCCGCGGGGCGGGGGGTGGGGCAATGAGCAGTTCTTC.

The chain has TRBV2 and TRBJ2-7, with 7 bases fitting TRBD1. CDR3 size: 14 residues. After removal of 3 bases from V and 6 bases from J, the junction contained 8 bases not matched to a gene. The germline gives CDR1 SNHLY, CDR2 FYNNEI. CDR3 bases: TGTGCCAGCAGTGATAACAGGGGTTACGGCGAGCAGTACTTC. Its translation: CASSDNRGYGEQYF.

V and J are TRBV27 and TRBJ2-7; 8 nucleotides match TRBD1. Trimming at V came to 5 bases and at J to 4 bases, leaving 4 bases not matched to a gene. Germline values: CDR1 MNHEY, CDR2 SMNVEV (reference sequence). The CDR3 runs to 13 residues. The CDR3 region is CASSNQGAYEQYF. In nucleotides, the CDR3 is TGTGCCAGCAGTAACCAGGGGGCGTACGAGCAGTACTTC.

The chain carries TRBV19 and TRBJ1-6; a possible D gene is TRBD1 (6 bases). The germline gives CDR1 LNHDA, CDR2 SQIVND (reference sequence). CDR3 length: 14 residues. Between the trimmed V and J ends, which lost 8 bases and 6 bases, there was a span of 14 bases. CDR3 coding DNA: TGTGCCAGTCCAGGGGAGGGGAGTAATTCACCCCTCCACTTT. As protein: CASPGEGSNSPLHF.

The CDR3, as DNA: TGTGCAAGTCGCTTTTTTGCGGGGGGGTACAATGAGCAGTTCTTC. Residues: CASRFFAGGYNEQFF. The V gene is TRBV12-2, the J gene TRBJ2-1; TRBD2, the table's D call, lacks a check against the DNA. TRBV12-2 is noted as a pseudogene. The CDR3 totals 15 residues.

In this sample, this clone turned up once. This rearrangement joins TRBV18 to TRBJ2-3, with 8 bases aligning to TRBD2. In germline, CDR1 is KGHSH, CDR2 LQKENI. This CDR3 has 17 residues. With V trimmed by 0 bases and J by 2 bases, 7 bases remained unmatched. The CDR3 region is CASSPPRVAGTTDTQYF. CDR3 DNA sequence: TGTGCCAGCTCACCACCCAGGGTAGCGGGGACCACAGATACGCAGTATTTT.

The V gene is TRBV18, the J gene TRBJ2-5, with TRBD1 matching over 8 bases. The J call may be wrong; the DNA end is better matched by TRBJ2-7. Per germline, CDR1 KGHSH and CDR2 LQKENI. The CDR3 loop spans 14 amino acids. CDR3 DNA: TGTGCCAGCTCACCGGGACAGGCCTACTACGAGCAGTACTTC. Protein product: CASSPGQAYYEQYF.

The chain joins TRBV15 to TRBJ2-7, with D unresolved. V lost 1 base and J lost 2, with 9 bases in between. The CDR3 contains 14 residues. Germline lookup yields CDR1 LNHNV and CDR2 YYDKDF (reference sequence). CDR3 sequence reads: CATSRVQTPYEQYF. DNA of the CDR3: TGTGCCACCAGCAGAGTACAGACCCCCTACGAGCAGTACTTC.

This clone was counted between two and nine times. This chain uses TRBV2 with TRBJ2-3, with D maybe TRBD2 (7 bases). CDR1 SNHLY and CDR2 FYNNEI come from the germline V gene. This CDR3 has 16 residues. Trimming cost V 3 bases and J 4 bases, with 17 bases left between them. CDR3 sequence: CASSDLSRGGADTQYF. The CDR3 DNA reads TGTGCCAGCAGTGACTTATCCAGGGGAGGGGCAGATACGCAGTATTTT.